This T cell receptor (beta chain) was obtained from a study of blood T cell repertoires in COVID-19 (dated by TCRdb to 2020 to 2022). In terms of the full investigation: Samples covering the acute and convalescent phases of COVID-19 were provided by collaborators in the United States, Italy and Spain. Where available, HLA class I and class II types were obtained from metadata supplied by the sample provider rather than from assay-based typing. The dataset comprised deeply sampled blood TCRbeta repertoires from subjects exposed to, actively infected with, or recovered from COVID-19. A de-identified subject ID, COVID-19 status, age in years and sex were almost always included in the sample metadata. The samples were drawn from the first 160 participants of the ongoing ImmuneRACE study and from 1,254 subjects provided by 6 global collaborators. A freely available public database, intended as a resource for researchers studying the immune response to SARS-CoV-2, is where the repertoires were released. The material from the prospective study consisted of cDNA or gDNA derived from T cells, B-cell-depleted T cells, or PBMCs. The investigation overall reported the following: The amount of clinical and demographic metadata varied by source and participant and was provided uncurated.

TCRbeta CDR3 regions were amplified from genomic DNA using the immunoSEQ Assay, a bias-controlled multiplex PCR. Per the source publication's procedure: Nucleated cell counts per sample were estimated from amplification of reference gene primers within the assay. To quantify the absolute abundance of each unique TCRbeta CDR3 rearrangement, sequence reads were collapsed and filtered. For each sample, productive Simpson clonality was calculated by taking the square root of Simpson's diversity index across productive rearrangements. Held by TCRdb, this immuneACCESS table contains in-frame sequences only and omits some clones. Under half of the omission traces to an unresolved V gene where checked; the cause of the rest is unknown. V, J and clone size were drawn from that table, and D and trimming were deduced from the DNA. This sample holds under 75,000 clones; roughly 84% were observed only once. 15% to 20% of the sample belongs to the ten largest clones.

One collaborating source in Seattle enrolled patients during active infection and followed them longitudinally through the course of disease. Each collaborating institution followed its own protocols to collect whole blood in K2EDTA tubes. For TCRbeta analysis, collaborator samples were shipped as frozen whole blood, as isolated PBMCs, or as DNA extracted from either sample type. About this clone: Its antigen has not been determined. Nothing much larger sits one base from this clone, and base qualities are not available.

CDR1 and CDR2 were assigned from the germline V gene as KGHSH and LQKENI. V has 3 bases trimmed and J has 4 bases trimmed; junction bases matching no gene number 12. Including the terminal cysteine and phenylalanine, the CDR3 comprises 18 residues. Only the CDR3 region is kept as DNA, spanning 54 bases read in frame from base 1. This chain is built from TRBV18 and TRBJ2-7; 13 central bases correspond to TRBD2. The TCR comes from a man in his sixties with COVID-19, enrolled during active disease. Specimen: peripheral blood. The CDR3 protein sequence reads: CASSPTPGTSGTLYEQYF. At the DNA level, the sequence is TGTGCCAGCTCACCTACGCCCGGGACTAGCGGGACTCTGTACGAGCAGTACTTC.